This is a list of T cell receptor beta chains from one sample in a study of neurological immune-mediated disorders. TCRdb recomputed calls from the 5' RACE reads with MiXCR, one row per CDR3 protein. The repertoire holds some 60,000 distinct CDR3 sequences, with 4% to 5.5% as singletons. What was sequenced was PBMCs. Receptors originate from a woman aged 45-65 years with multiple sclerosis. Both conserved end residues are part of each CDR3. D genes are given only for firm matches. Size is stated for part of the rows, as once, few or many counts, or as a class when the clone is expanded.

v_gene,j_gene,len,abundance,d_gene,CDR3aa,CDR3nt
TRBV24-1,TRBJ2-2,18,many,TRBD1,CATSDLLYGTGVTGELFF,TGTGCCACCAGTGATTTGCTTTATGGGACAGGGGTGACCGGGGAGCTGTTTTTT
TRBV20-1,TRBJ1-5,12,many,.,CSATSSNQPQHF,TGCAGTGCGACAAGTAGCAATCAGCCCCAGCATTTT
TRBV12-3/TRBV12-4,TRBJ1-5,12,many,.,CASSLPNQPQHF,TGTGCCAGCAGTTTACCGAATCAGCCCCAGCATTTT
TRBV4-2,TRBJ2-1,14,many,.,CASSQEALGGEQFF,TGTGCCAGCAGCCAAGAGGCCCTAGGCGGTGAGCAGTTCTTC
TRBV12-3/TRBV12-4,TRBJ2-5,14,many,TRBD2,CASSLMGGQETQYF,TGTGCCAGCAGTTTAATGGGGGGGCAAGAGACCCAGTACTTC
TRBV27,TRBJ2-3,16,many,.,CASTQFYPRGADTQYF,TGTGCCAGCACCCAATTCTACCCCAGGGGCGCAGATACGCAGTATTTT
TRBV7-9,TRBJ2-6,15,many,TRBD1,CASSSGTAGANVLTF,TGTGCCAGCAGTTCCGGGACAGCTGGGGCCAACGTCCTGACTTTC
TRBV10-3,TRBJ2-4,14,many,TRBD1,CAISVDRDTNIQYF,TGTGCCATCAGTGTAGACAGGGATACGAACATTCAGTACTTC
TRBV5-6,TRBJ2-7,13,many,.,CASSLPGDYEQYF,TGTGCCAGCAGCTTGCCAGGAGACTACGAGCAGTACTTC
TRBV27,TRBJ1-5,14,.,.,CASSLSGNNQPQNF,TGTGCCAGCAGTTTATCAGGGAATAATCAGCCCCAGAATTTT
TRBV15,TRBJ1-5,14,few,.,CATSGGGLGQPQNF,TGTGCCACCAGCGGCGGGGGTCTCGGGCAGCCCCAGAATTTT
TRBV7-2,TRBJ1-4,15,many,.,CASSFGQATNEKLFF,TGTGCCAGCAGCTTCGGGCAGGCAACTAATGAAAAACTGTTTTTT
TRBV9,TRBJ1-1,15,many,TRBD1,CASSLEPGQGTEAFF,TGTGCCAGCAGCCTCGAACCGGGACAGGGAACTGAAGCTTTCTTT